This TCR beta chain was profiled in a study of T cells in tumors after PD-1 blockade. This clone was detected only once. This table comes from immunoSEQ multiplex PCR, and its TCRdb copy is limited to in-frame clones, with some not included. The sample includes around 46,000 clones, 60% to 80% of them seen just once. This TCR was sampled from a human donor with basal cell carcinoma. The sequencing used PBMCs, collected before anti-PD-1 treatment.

DNA for the CDR3: TGTGCCAGCAGTGAAGCGGCTTCGCATAAGTACCAAGAGACCCAGTACTTC. The encoded protein is CASSEAASHKYQETQYF. This chain uses TRBV6-1 with TRBJ2-5; no definite D call. CDR3 size: 17 residues. V lost 0 bases and J 0 bases, leaving 14 bases between the germline ends. Germline V gene sequence: CDR1 MNHNS, CDR2 SASEGT.